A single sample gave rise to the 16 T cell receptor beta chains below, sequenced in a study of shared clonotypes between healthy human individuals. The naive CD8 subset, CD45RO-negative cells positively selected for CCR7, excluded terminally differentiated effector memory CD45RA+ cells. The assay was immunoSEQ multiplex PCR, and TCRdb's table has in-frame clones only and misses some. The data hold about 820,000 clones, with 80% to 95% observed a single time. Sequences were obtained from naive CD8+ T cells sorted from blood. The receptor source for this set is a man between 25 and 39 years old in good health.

CDR3 sequence (DNA): TGTGCCAGCAGCCTTTTGGACGGATACTCTGGGGCCAACGTCCTGACTTTC. It yields the protein CASSLLDGYSGANVLTF. The chain links TRBV7-9 to TRBJ2-6, with D hard to call. CDR3 length: 17 amino acids. Germline V lookup: CDR1 SEHNR, CDR2 FQNEAQ (reference sequence). The V and J ends lost 5 bases and 0 bases respectively, with 14 bases between them.

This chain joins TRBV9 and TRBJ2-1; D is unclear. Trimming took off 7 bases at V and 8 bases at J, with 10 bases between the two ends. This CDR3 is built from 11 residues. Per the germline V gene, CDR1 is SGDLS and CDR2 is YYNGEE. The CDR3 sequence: CASSRFDEQFF. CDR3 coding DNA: TGTGCCAGCTCGCGGTTCGATGAGCAGTTCTTC.

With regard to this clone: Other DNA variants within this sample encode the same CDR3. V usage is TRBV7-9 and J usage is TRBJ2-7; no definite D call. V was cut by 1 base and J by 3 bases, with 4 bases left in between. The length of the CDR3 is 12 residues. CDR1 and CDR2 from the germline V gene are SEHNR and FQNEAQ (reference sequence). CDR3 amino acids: CASSLGVYEQYF. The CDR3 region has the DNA TGTGCCAGCAGCTTAGGGGTCTACGAGCAGTACTTC.

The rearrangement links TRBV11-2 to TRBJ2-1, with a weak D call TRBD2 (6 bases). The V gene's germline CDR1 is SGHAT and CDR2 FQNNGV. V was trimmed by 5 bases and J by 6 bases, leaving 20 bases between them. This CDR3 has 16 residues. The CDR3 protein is CASSHPTRGGSNEQFF. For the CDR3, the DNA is TGTGCCAGCAGCCACCCGACTAGAGGAGGGTCCAATGAGCAGTTCTTC.

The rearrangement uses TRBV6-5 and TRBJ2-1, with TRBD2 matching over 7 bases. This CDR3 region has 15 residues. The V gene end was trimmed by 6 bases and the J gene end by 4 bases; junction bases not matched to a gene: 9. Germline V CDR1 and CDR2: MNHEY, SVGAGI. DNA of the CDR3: TGTGCCAGCAGCTCAGAGCGGGGAACGTACAATGAGCAGTTCTTC. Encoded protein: CASSSERGTYNEQFF.

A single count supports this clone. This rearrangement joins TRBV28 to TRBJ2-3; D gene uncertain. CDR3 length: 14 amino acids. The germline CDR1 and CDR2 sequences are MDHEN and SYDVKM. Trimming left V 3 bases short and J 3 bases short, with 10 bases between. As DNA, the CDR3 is TGTGCCAGCAGTTTTAGTGGGTTAACAGATACGCAGTATTTT. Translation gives CASSFSGLTDTQYF.

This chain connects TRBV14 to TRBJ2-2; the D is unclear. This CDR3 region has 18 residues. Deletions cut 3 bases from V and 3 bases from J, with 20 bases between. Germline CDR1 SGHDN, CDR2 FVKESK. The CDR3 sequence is CASSHKQFTGIYTGELFF. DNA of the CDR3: TGTGCCAGCAGCCATAAACAGTTCACGGGCATTTACACCGGGGAGCTGTTTTTT. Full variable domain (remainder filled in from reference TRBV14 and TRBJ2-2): EAGVTQFPSHSVIEKGQTVTLRCDPISGHDNLYWYRRVMGKEIKFLLHFVKESKQDESGMPNNRFLAERTGGTYSTLKVQPAELEDSGVYFCASSHKQFTGIYTGELFFGEGSRLTVL.

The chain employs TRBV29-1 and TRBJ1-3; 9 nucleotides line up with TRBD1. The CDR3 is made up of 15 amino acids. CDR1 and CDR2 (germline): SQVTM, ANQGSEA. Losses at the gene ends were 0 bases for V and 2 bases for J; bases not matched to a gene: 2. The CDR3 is CSVEDGTGTGNTIYF. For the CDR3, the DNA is TGCAGCGTTGAAGATGGGACAGGGACTGGAAACACCATATATTTT.

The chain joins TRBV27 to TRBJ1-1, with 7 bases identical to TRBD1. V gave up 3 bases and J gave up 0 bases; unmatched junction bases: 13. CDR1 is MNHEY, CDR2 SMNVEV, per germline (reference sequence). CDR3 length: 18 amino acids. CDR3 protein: CASSFLRPGQLMNTEAFF. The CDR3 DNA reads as TGTGCCAGCAGTTTCCTCCGGCCGGGACAGCTCATGAACACTGAAGCTTTCTTT.

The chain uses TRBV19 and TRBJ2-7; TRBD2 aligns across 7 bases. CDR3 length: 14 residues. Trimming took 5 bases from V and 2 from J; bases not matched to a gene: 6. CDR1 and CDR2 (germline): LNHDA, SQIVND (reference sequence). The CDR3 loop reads CASSVGLLPYEQYF. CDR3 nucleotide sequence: TGTGCCAGTAGTGTGGGACTATTGCCCTACGAGCAGTACTTC.

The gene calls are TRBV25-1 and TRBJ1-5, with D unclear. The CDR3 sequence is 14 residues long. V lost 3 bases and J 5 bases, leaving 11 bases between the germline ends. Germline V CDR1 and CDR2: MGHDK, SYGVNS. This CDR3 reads CASSERVDDQPQHF. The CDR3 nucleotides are TGTGCCAGCAGTGAGAGGGTAGACGATCAGCCCCAGCATTTT.

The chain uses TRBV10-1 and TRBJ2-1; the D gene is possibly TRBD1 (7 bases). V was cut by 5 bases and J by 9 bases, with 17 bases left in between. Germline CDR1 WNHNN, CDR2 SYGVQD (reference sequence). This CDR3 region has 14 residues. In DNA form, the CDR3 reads TGCGCCAGCAGTACAGGGGAACGGGGAGGTGAGCAGTTCTTC. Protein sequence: CASSTGERGGEQFF.

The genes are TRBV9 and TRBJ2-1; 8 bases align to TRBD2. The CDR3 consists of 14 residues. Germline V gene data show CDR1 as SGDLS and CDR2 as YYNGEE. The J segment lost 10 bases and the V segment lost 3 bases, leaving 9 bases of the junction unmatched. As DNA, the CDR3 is TGTGCCAGCAGCGGCGGGACTAGGTCGGAGGAGCAGTTCTTC. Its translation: CASSGGTRSEEQFF.

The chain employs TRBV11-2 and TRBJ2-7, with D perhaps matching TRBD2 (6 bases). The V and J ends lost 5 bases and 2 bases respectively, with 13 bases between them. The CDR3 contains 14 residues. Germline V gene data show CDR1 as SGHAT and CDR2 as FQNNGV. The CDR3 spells CASSRGTPTYEQYF. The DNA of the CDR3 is TGTGCCAGCAGCCGCGGGACGCCTACCTACGAGCAGTACTTC. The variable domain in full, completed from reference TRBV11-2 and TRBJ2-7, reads EAGVAQSPRYKIIEKRQSVAFWCNPISGHATLYWYQQILGQGPKLLIQFQNNGVVDDSQLPKDRFSAERLKGVDSTLKIQPAKLEDSAVYLCASSRGTPTYEQYFGPGTRLTVT.

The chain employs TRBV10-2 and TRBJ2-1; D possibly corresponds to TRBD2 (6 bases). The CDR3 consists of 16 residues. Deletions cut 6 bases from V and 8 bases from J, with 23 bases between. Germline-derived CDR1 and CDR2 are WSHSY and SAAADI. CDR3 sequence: CASRGPSDSRGYEQFF. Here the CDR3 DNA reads TGCGCCAGCAGGGGCCCTAGCGACTCCCGTGGGTATGAGCAGTTCTTC.

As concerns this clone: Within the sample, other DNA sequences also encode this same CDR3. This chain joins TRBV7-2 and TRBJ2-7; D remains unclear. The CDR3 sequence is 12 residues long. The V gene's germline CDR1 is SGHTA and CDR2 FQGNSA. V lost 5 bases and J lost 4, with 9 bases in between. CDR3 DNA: TGTGCCAGCAGCCTTACGAGTTACGAGCAGTACTTC. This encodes CASSLTSYEQYF.